This T cell receptor (beta chain) originates from a study of blood T cell repertoires in COVID-19 (TCRdb year 2020). At the level of the whole study: Collaborator samples came from the United States, Italy and Spain and covered acute and convalescent phases of COVID-19. Subjects who had been exposed to COVID-19, were actively infected with it, or had recovered from it provided the deeply sampled blood TCRbeta repertoires that made up the dataset. Sample metadata almost always included a de-identified subject ID, COVID-19 status, age in years and sex. The material from the prospective study consisted of cDNA or gDNA derived from T cells, B-cell-depleted T cells, or PBMCs. The repertoires were released in a freely available public database intended as a resource for research on the immune response to SARS-CoV-2. Samples came from the ongoing ImmuneRACE study (first 160 participants) plus 1,254 subjects from 6 global collaborators. Where HLA class I and class II types were available, the types were taken from metadata supplied by the sample provider, not from assay-based typing. Beyond this particular receptor, the publication reports: Clinical and demographic metadata were provided uncurated, with the amount varying by source and participant.

V is pruned by 6 bases and J by 7 bases, leaving 11 bases of the junction without a gene match. The germline V gene sets CDR1 to MNHEY and CDR2 to SVGAGI. The CDR3 spans 14 residues, from the cysteine through the phenylalanine. Of the read, only the CDR3 DNA is kept; its 42 bases are in frame from base 1. The immunoSEQ Assay, a bias-controlled multiplex PCR, was used to amplify TCRbeta CDR3 regions from genomic DNA. Per the original workflow: Nucleated cell counts per sample were estimated from amplification of reference gene primers within the assay. Sequence reads were collapsed and filtered to measure the absolute abundance of every unique TCRbeta CDR3 rearrangement. For each sample, productive Simpson clonality was calculated as the square root of Simpson's diversity index over productive rearrangements. This is the immuneACCESS table as TCRdb keeps it, with only in-frame sequences that have V and J called. A part of the clones is gone; compared with another copy, unresolved V genes explain less than half, and the rest is unexplained. The V and J calls and clone size come from that table; D and trimming were worked out from the DNA. The sample contains approximately 200,000 clones, roughly nine tenths of them found a single time. The ten largest clones add up to approximately 2.3% of the sample.

Participants in the prospective study were aged roughly 18 to 90 years, lived in under 30 United States geographic areas, and enrolled through a virtual design. In the prospective study, cohorts were assigned on the basis of participant-reported clinical history obtained from a screening survey and a study questionnaire. In the prospective study, whole blood, serum and a nasopharyngeal or oropharyngeal swab were collected from each participant by mobile phlebotomists. Participants in the prospective study had the option to provide additional blood draws and questionnaires over a 2-month period. Prospective study blood samples were shipped either frozen or at room temperature before DNA extraction. This clone was recorded a few times. It lacks a known antigen. Base quality data are lacking; no much larger clone is found one base away.

The origin of this receptor is a woman aged 40 to 50 with acute COVID-19. The material sequenced was PBMCs or T cells enriched from blood (not recorded which). In this chain, TRBV6-5 is recombined with TRBJ2-7, with TRBD2 matching 8 junction bases. CDR3 region: CASSPGLETREQYF. At the DNA level, the sequence is TGTGCCAGCAGCCCGGGACTAGAGACGCGTGAGCAGTACTTC.